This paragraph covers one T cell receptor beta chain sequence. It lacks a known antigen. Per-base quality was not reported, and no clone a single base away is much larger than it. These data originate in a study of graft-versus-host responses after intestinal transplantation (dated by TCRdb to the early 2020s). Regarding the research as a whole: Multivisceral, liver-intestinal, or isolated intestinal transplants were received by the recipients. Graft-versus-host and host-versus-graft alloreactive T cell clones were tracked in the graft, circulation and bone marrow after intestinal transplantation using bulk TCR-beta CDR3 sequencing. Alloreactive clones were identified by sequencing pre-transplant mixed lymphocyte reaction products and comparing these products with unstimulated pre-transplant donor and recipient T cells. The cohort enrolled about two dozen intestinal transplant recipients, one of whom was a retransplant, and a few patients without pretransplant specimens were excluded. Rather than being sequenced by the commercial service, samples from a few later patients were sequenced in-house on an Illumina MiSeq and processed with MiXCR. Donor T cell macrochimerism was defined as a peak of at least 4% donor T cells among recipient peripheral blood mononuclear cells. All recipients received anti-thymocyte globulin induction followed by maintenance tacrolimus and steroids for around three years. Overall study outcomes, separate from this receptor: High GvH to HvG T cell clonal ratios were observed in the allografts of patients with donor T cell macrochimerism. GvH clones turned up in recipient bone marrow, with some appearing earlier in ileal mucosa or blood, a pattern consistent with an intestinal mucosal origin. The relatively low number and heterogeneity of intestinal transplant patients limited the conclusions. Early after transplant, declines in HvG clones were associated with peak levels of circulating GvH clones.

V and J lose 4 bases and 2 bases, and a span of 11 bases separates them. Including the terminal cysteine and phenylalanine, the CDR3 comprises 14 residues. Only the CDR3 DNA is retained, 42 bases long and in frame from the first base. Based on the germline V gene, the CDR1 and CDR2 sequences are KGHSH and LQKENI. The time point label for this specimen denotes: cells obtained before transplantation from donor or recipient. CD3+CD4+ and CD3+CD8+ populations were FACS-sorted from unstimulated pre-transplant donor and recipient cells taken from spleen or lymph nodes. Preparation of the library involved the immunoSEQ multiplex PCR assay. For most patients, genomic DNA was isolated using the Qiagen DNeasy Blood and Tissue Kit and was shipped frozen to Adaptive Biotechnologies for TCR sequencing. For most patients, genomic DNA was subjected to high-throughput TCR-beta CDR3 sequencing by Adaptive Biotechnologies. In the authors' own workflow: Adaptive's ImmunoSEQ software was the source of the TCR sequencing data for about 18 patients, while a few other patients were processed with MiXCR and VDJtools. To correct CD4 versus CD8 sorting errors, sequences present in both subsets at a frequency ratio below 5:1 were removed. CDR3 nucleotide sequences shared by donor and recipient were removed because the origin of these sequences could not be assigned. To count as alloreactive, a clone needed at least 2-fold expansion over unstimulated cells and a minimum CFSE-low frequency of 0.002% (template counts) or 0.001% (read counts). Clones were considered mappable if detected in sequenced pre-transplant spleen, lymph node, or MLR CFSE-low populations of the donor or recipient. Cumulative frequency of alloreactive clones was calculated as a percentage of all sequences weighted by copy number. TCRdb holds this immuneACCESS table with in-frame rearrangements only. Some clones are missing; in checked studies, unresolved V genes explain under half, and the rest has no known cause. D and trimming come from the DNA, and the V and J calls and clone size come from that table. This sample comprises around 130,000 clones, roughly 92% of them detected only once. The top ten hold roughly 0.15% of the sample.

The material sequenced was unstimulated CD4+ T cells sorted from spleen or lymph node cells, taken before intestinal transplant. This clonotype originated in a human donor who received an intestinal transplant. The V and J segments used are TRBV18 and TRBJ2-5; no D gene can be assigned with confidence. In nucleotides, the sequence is TGTGCCAGCTCACGGGCAGCGCCTCAAGAGACCCAGTACTTC. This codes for CASSRAAPQETQYF.